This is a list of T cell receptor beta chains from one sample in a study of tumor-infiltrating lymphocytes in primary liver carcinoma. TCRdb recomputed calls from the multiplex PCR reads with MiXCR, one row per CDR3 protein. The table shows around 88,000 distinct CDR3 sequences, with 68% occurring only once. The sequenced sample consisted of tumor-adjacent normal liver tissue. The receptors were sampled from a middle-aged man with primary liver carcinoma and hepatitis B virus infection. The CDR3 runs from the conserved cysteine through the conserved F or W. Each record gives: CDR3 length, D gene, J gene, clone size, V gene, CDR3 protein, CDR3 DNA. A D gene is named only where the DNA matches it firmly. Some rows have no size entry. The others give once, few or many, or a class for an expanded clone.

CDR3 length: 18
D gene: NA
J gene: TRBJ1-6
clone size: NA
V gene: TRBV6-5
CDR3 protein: CASTPWGPISSYNSPLHF
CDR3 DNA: TGTGCCAGCACCCCCTGGGGCCCTATAAGCTCCTATAATTCTCCCCTCCACTTT

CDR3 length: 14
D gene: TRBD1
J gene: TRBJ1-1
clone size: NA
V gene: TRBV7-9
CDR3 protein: CASSYGTGNTEAFF
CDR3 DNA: TGTGCCAGCAGCTATGGGACAGGGAACACTGAAGCTTTCTTT

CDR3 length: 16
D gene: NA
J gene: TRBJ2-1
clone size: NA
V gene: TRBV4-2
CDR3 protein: CTSSQDYLVSGNEQFF
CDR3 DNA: TGTACCAGCAGTCAAGATTATCTAGTATCAGGTAATGAGCAGTTCTTC

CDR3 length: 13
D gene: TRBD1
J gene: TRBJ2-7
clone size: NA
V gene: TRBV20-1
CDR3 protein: CSAPGQLIYEQYF
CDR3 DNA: TGCAGTGCCCCGGGACAGTTGATCTACGAGCAGTACTTC

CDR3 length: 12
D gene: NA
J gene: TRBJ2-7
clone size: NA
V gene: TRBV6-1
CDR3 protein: CASRDNSCEQYF
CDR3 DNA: TGTGCCAGCAGGGACAATTCCTGCGAGCAATACTTC

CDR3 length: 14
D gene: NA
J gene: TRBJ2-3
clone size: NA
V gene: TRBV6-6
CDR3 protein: CDSRGGIRTDTQYF
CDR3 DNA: TGTGACAGCAGAGGAGGGATTAGAACAGATACGCAGTATTTT

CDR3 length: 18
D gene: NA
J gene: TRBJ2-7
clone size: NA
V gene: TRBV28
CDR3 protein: CASSLSRGIGSFSDEQYF
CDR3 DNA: TGTGCCAGCAGTCTCTCAAGAGGGATCGGGTCCTTTTCGGACGAGCAGTACTTC

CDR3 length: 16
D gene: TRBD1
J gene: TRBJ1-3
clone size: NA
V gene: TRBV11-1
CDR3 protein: CASNRTGGISGNIIYF
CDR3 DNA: TGTGCCAGCAACCGGACAGGGGGCATCTCTGGAAACATCATATATTTT

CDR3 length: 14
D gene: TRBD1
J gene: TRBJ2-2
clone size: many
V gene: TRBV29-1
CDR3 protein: CSVGTASNTGELFF
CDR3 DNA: TGCAGCGTCGGGACAGCCTCGAACACCGGGGAGCTGTTTTTT

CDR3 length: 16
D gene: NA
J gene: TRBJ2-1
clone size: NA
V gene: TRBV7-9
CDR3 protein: CASSSTAGPGVNGQFF
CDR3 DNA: TGTGCCAGCAGCTCGACGGCCGGCCCCGGGGTGAATGGGCAGTTCTTC

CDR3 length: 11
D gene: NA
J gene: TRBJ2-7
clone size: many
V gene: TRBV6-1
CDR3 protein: CASSDWYEQYF
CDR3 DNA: TGTGCCAGCAGTGATTGGTACGAGCAGTACTTC

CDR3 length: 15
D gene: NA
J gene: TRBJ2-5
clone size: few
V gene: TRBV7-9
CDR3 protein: CASSLVPESQETQYF
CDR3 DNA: TGTGCCAGCAGCTTAGTCCCTGAAAGTCAAGAGACCCAGTACTTC

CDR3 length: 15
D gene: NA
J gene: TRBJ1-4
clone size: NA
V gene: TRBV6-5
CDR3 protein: CACSFTGAGNEKLFF
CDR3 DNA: TGTGCTTGCAGTTTCACGGGGGCGGGGAATGAAAAACTGTTTTTT

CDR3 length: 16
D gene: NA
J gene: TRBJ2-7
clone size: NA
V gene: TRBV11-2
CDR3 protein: CASSLDESGSLYEQYF
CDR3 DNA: TGTGCCAGCAGCCTTGACGAGAGTGGGAGCCTCTACGAGCAGTACTTC

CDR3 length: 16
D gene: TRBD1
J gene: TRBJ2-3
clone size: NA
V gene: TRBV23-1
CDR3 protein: CASSQSDRVGTDTQYF
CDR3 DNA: TGCGCCAGCAGTCAATCGGACAGGGTTGGGACAGATACGCAGTATTTT

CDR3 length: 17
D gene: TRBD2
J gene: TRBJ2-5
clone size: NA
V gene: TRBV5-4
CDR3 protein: CASSLGLAGGVGETQYF
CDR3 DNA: TGTGCCAGCAGCTTGGGACTAGCGGGGGGGGTAGGAGAGACCCAGTACTTC

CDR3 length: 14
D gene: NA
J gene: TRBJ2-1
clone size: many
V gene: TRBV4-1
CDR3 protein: CASSVATYGNEQFF
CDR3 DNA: TGCGCCAGCAGCGTCGCAACCTACGGCAATGAGCAGTTCTTC

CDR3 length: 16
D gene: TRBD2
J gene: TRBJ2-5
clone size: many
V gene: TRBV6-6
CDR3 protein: CASSLLIREGLETQYF
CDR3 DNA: TGTGCCAGCAGCCTCTTAATACGGGAGGGCTTAGAGACCCAGTACTTC

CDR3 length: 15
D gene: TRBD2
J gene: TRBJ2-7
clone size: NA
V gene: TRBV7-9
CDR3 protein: CASSPCGGYSYEQYF
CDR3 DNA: TGTGCCAGCAGCCCATGCGGGGGATACTCCTACGAGCAGTATTTC